This TCR beta chain comes out of a study of cytomegalovirus exposure and HLA in healthy donors. Study-level information: An earlier analysis identified approximately 120 million unique TCR beta sequences in about 179 million T cells.

The germline V gene encodes CDR1 MDHEN and CDR2 SYDVKM. The CDR3 runs to 12 residues. Amplification used 60 Vbeta primers and 13 Jbeta primers. Libraries were prepared by immunoSEQ multiplex PCR; TCRdb keeps only in-frame clonotypes and omits some of them. Here the sample spans under 150,000 clones, roughly 79% being singletons. The sample was PBMCs. The receptor's source is a woman between 25 and 40 years old in good health and CMV-seronegative. The rearrangement joins TRBV28 to TRBJ2-5, with D perhaps TRBD1 (6 bases). The last part of the DNA fits TRBJ2-7 better; the J call may be wrong. DNA of the CDR3: TGTGCCAGCAGTTTACAACAGGGCGAGCAGTACTTC. Translating gives CASSLQQGEQYF.